The T cell receptor beta chain under discussion was sequenced for a study of cytomegalovirus exposure and HLA in healthy donors. The study, taken as a whole, reports: The majority of CMV-associated TCR beta chains were reported as apparently HLA-restricted in a later analysis. The study put under 200 TCR beta chains on its list as cytomegalovirus-associated.

On this clone itself: No antigen is known for it.

The PCR made use of 60 Vbeta and 13 Jbeta primers. Assay used: immunoSEQ multiplex PCR; TCRdb lists only in-frame clones, some missing. The sample includes around 180,000 clones, over 60% of them seen just once. Germline V CDR1 and CDR2: ENHRY, SYGVKD. The CDR3 runs to 13 residues. The chain links TRBV10-3 to TRBJ2-5; a possible D gene is TRBD2 (6 bases). The J call may be incorrect, as the DNA end agrees better with TRBJ2-7. The sequenced sample was PBMCs. The receptor's source is a man aged 35-49 years in good health and CMV-seronegative. The CDR3 here is CAIRASEAYEQYF. Written as DNA, the CDR3 is TGTGCCATCAGGGCTAGCGAAGCCTACGAGCAGTACTTC.